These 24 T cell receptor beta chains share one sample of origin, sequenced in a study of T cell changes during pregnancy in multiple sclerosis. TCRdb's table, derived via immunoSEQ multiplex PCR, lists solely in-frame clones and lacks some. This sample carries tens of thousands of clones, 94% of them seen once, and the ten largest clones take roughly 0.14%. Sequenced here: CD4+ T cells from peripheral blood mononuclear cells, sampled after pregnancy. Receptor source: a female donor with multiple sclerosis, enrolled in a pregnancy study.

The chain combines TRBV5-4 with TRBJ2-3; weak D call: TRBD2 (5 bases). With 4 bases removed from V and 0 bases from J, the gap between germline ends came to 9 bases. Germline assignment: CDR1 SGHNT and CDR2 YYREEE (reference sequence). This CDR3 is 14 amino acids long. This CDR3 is CASSLGLSTDTQYF. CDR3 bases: TGTGCCAGCAGCCTCGGACTTAGCACAGATACGCAGTATTTT.

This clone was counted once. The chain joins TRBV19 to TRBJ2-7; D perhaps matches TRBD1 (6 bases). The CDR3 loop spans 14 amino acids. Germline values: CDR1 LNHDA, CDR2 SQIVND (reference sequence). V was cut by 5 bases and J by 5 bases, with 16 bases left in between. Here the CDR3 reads CASSPLTGLHEQYF. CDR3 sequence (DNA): TGTGCCAGTAGTCCGTTGACAGGACTTCACGAGCAGTACTTC.

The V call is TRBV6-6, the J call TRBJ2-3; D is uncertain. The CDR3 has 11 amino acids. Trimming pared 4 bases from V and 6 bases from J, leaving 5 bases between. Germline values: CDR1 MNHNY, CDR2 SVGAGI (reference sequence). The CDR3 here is CASSWRDTQYF. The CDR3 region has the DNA TGTGCCAGCAGTTGGCGGGATACGCAGTATTTT.

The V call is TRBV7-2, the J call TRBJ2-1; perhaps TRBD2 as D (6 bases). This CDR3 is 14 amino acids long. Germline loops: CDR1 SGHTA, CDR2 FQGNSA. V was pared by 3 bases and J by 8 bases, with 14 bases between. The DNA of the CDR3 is TGTGCCAGCAGCTTTATCGGAGGGTTGGATGAGCAGTTCTTC. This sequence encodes CASSFIGGLDEQFF. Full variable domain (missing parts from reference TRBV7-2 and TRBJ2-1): GAGVSQSPSNKVTEKGKDVELRCDPISGHTALYWYRQSLGQGLEFLIYFQGNSAPDKSGLPSDRFSAERTGGSVSTLTIQRTQQEDSAVYLCASSFIGGLDEQFFGPGTRLTVL.

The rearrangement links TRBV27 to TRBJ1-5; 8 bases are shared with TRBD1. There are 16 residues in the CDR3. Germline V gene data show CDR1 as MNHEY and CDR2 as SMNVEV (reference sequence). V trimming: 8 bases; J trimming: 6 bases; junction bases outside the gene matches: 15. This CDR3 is CASGIKEGQGRQPQHF. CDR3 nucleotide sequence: TGTGCCAGCGGTATCAAGGAAGGACAGGGTCGTCAGCCCCAGCATTTT.

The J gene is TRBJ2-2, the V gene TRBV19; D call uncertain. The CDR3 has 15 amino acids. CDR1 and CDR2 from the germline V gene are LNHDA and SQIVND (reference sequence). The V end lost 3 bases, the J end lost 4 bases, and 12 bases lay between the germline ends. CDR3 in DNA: TGTGCCAGTAGTATTCTCGGCGGAATCACCGGGGAGCTGTTTTTT. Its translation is CASSILGGITGELFF.

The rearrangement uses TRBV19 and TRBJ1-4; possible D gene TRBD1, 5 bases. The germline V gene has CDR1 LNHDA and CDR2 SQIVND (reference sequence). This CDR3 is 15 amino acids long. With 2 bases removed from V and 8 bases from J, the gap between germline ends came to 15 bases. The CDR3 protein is CASSITPGLGEKLFF. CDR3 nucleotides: TGTGCCAGTAGTATAACCCCAGGGTTGGGGGAAAAACTGTTTTTT.

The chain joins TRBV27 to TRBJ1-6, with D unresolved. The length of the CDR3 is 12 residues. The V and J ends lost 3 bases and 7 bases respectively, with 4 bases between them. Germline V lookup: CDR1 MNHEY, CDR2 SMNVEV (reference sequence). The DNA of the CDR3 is TGTGCCAGCAGTTTCAGAAATTCACCCCTCCACTTT. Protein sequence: CASSFRNSPLHF.

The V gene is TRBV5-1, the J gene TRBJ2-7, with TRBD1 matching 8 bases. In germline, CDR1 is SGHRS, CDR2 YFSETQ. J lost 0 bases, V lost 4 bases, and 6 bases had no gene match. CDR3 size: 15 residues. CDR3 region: CASSTGTGVSYEQYF. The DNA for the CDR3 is TGCGCCAGCAGCACCGGGACAGGCGTCTCCTACGAGCAGTACTTC.

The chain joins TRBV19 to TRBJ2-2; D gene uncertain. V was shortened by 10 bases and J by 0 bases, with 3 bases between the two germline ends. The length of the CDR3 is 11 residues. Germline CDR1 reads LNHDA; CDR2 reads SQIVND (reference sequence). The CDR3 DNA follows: TGTGCCACTACGAACACCGGGGAGCTGTTTTTT. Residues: CATTNTGELFF.

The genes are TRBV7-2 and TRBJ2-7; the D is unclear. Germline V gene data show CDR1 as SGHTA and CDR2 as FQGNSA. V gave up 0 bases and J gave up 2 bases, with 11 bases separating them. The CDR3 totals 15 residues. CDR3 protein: CASSLAPTEPYEQYF. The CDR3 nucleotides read TGTGCCAGCAGCTTAGCCCCTACGGAGCCCTACGAGCAGTACTTC.

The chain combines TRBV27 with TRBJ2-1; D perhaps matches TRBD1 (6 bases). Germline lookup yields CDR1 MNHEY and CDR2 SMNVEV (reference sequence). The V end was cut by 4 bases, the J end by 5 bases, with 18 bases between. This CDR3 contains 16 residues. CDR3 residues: CASSYRVTTEDNEQFF. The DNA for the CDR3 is TGTGCCAGCAGTTACAGGGTAACGACGGAGGACAATGAGCAGTTCTTC.

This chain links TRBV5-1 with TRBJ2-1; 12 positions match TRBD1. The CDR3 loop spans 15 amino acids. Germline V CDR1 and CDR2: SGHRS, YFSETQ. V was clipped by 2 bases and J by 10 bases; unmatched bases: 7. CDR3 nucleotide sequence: TGCGCCAGCAGCTTCAAGGGACAGGGGGCAGGGGAGCAGTTCTTC. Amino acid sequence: CASSFKGQGAGEQFF.

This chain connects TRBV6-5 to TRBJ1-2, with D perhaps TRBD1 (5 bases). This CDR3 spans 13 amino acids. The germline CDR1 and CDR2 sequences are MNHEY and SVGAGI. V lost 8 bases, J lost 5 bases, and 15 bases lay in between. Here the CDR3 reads CASRGGGRYGYTF. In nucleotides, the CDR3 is TGTGCCAGCCGGGGCGGGGGAAGATATGGCTACACCTTC.

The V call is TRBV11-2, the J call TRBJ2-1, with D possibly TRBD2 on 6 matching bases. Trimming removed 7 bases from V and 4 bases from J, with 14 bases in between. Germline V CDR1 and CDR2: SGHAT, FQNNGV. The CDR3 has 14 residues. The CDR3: CASTSTRLYNEQFF. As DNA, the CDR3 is TGTGCCAGCACATCGACTAGGTTATACAATGAGCAGTTCTTC.

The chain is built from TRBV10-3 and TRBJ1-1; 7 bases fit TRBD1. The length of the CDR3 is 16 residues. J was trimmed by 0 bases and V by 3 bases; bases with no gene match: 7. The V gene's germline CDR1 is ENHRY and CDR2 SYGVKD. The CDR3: CAISELYRGMNTEAFF. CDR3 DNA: TGTGCCATCAGTGAATTATACAGGGGAATGAACACTGAAGCTTTCTTT.

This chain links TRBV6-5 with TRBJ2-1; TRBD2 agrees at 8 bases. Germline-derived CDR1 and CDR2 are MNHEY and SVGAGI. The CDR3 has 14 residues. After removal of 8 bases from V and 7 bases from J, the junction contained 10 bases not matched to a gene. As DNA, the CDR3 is TGTGCCAGCGGGTCCAGCGGGAGCCAAAATGAGCAGTTCTTC. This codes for CASGSSGSQNEQFF.

CDR3 nucleotides: TGCAGCATTGCCGGAGGGCGGGACAGGGGGATTCCTGAAGCTTTCTTT. Its translation: CSIAGGRDRGIPEAFF. The rearrangement joins TRBV29-1 to TRBJ1-1; TRBD1 matches 11 bases. The CDR3 has 16 residues. The V gene end was trimmed by 8 bases and the J gene end by 6 bases; junction bases not matched to a gene: 17. Germline V gene sequence: CDR1 SQVTM, CDR2 ANQGSEA.

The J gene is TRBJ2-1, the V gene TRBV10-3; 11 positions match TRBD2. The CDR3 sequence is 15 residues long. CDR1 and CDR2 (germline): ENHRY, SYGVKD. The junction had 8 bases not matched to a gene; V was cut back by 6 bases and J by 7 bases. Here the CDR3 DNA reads TGTGCCATCAGGGCGACTAGCGGGACTGTGAATGAGCAGTTCTTC. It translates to CAIRATSGTVNEQFF.

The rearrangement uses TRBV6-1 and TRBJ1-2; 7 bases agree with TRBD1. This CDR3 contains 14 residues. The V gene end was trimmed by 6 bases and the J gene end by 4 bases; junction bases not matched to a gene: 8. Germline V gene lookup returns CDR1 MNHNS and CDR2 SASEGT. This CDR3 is CASSDRDPPYGYTF. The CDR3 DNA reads TGTGCCAGCAGCGACAGGGATCCCCCCTATGGCTACACCTTC.

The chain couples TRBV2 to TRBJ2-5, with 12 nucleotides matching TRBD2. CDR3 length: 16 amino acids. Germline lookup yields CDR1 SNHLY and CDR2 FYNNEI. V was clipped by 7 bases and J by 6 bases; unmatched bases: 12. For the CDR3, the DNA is TGTGCCAGCACCGAAACGACTAGCGGGAGCTGGAAGACCCAGTACTTC. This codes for CASTETTSGSWKTQYF.

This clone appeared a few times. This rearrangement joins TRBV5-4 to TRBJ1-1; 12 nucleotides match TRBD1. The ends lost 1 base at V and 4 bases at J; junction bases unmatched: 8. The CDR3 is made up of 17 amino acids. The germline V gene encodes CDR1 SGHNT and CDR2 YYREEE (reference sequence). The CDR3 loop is CASSLLRDRGRSTEAFF. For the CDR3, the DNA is TGTGCCAGCAGCTTGCTCCGGGACAGGGGGCGGAGCACTGAAGCTTTCTTT.

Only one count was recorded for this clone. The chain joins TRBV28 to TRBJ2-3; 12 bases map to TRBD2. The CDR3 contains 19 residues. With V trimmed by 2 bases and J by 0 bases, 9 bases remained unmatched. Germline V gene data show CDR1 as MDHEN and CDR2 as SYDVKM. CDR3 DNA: TGTGCCAGCAGTTTACGGACTAGCGGGAATCGCTTTAGCACAGATACGCAGTATTTT. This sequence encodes CASSLRTSGNRFSTDTQYF. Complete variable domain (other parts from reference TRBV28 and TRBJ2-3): DVKVTQSSRYLVKRTGEKVFLECVQDMDHENMFWYRQDPGLGLRLIYFSYDVKMKEKGDIPEGYSVSREKKERFSLILESASTNQTSMYLCASSLRTSGNRFSTDTQYFGPGTRLTVL.

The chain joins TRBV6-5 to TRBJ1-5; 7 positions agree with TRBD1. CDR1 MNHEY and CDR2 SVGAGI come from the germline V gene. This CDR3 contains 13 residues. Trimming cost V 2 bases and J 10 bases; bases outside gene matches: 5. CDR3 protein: CASSYDRASPQHF. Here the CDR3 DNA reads TGTGCCAGCAGTTACGACAGGGCCTCTCCCCAGCATTTT.